Below, 15 T cell receptor beta chains from the same sample are listed, as sequenced in a study of blood T cell repertoires in COVID-19. TCRdb's copy holds only in-frame clones and misses some; the assay was immunoSEQ multiplex PCR. The data show about 220,000 clones, about four fifths seen once. The source material was PBMCs or T cells enriched from blood (not recorded which). The receptors shown here come from a woman aged 40 to 50 who had recovered from COVID-19.

The chain couples TRBV6-5 to TRBJ1-5; D not resolved. V dropped 7 bases and J dropped 7 bases, with 17 bases sitting between them. The CDR3 spans 14 residues. Germline V gene data show CDR1 as MNHEY and CDR2 as SVGAGI. CDR3 nucleotide sequence: TGTGCCAGCACCAGGAACACCGGAAAACAGCCCCAGCATTTT. Protein product: CASTRNTGKQPQHF.

The chain has TRBV11-3 and TRBJ2-2; D not certain. This CDR3 comprises 14 residues. The V gene's germline CDR1 is SGHNT and CDR2 YENEEA. V was shortened by 6 bases and J by 3 bases, with 11 bases between the two germline ends. CDR3 DNA: TGTGCCAGCAGGCCGCGAGAATACACCGGGGAGCTGTTTTTT. Amino acids: CASRPREYTGELFF.

J is TRBJ1-2 and V is TRBV6-5; 7 bases fit TRBD1. CDR1 is MNHEY and CDR2 is SVGAGI in the germline V gene. V gave up 0 bases and J gave up 8 bases; unmatched junction bases: 3. This CDR3 is built from 13 residues. The CDR3 region has the DNA TGTGCCAGCAGTTACTCAGGCAGGGGGGGCTACACCTTC. It specifies CASSYSGRGGYTF.

The chain is built from TRBV20-1 and TRBJ1-5; possible D gene TRBD1, 5 bases. Per the germline V gene, CDR1 is DFQATT and CDR2 is SNEGSKA (reference sequence). This CDR3 is 16 amino acids long. V lost 3 bases and J lost 5, with 20 bases in between. Written as DNA, the CDR3 is TGCAGTGCTAGTAGTTTAGTCCCCAGGGTACATCAGCCCCAGCATTTT. Translating gives CSASSLVPRVHQPQHF.

The chain couples TRBV7-9 to TRBJ1-4; 12 bases match TRBD1. The CDR3 sequence is 17 residues long. V shed 2 bases and J 7 bases; nucleotides not matched to a gene: 8. Germline V lookup: CDR1 SEHNR, CDR2 FQNEAQ (reference sequence). This CDR3 reads CASSLLGQGAAGEKLFF. The DNA of the CDR3 is TGTGCCAGCAGCTTATTGGGACAGGGGGCAGCGGGTGAAAAACTGTTTTTT.

V gene TRBV19 combines with J gene TRBJ1-5; 9 bases are a match to TRBD1. The CDR3 has 14 residues. V was pared by 8 bases and J by 1 base, with 3 bases of the junction left unmatched. Germline V CDR1 and CDR2: LNHDA, SQIVND (reference sequence). The CDR3 nucleotides read TGTGCCAGTGGGGACAGGGAGAGCAATCAGCCCCAGCATTTT. Translation gives CASGDRESNQPQHF.

This clone was picked up a small number of times. The chain combines TRBV28 with TRBJ1-2, with D perhaps matching TRBD1 (6 bases). V shed 2 bases and J shed 5 bases, with 12 bases lying between them. Germline CDR1 reads MDHEN; CDR2 reads SYDVKM. The CDR3 is made up of 14 amino acids. The CDR3 DNA sequence: TGTGCCAGCAGTTTACTGGGGGCGCAGTATGGCTACACCTTC. Amino acids: CASSLLGAQYGYTF.

With regard to this clone: This CDR3 is also generated by other DNA sequences in the sample. V and J are TRBV9 and TRBJ2-1, with 12 bases lining up with TRBD2. The CDR3 totals 16 residues. CDR1 SGDLS and CDR2 YYNGEE come from the germline V gene. Trimming at V came to 2 bases and at J to 0 bases, leaving 0 bases not matched to a gene. The CDR3 DNA is TGTGCCAGCAGCGTGACTAGCGGGAGCTCCTACAATGAGCAGTTCTTC. This gives the protein CASSVTSGSSYNEQFF.

This sequence joins TRBV6-1 and TRBJ1-5; D not resolved. Trimming pared 3 bases from V and 4 bases from J, leaving 10 bases between. The CDR3 is made up of 14 amino acids. In germline, CDR1 is MNHNS, CDR2 SASEGT. This chain's CDR3 is CASSDAYLNQPQHF. CDR3 bases: TGTGCCAGCAGTGACGCTTACTTAAATCAGCCCCAGCATTTT.

The chain has TRBV6-6 and TRBJ2-1; TRBD1 matches at 9 bases. CDR1 and CDR2 (germline): MNHNY, SVGAGI (reference sequence). With V trimmed by 5 bases and J by 6 bases, 20 bases remained unmatched. CDR3 length: 19 residues. The CDR3 reads CASSPPGTGWNAKGNEQFF. In DNA form, the CDR3 reads TGTGCCAGCAGTCCACCCGGGACAGGGTGGAACGCCAAGGGCAATGAGCAGTTCTTC.

The rearrangement uses TRBV5-4 and TRBJ1-1; D unclear. This CDR3 has 11 amino acids. Germline CDR1 is SGHNT and CDR2 is YYREEE (reference sequence). The V gene lost 7 bases and the J gene lost 6 bases, with 10 bases spanning the gap. In nucleotides, the CDR3 is TGTGCCAGCCACTCAAACGCTGAAGCTTTCTTT. Protein sequence: CASHSNAEAFF.

This sequence joins TRBV5-1 and TRBJ1-1; D may be TRBD1 (6 bases). Trimming took off 1 base at V and 2 bases at J, with 12 bases between the two ends. This CDR3 is 15 amino acids long. Germline CDR1 SGHRS, CDR2 YFSETQ. In nucleotides, the CDR3 is TGCGCCAGCAGCTTGACCGGGACAACAAACACTGAAGCTTTCTTT. It yields the protein CASSLTGTTNTEAFF.

The V gene is TRBV7-8, the J gene TRBJ1-6; no reliable D call. Germline loops: CDR1 SGHVS, CDR2 FQNEAQ. Trimming shortened V by 4 bases and J by 8 bases, and 15 bases separated the two germline ends. The CDR3 length is 15 residues. The CDR3 DNA is TGTGCCAGCAGCTCCGCCCGTGTTATAGATTCACCCCTCCACTTT. Amino acid sequence: CASSSARVIDSPLHF.

This rearrangement joins TRBV7-8 to TRBJ2-6, with D tentatively TRBD2 (6 bases). Looked up from germline, CDR1 is SGHVS and CDR2 is FQNEAQ. CDR3 length equals 15 residues. The V gene lost 4 bases and the J gene lost 2 bases, with 9 bases spanning the gap. Written as DNA, the CDR3 is TGTGCCAGCAGCTCCTCGGGGGCTGGGGCCAACGTCCTGACTTTC. Protein: CASSSSGAGANVLTF.

This sequence joins TRBV5-1 and TRBJ1-4, with D possibly TRBD1 on 6 matching bases. This CDR3 has 18 amino acids. V lost 4 bases and J lost 2, with 21 bases in between. CDR1 SGHRS and CDR2 YFSETQ come from the germline V gene. CDR3 nucleotide sequence: TGCGCCAGCAGCCCAGAGGAGGGGGGGCGAATCACTAATGAAAAACTGTTTTTT. The encoded protein is CASSPEEGGRITNEKLFF.